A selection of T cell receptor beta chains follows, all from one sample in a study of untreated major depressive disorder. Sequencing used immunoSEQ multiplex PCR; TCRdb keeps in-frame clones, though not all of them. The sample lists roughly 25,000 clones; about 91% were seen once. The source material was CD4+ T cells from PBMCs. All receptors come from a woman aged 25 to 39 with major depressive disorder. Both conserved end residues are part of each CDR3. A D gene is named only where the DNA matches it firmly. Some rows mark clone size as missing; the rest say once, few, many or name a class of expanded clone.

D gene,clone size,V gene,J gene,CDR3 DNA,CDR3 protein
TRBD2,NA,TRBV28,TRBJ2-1,TGTGCCAGCAGTTCCCCCCGTAGACTAGCGGGAGGGCGGGAGCAGTTCTTC,CASSSPRRLAGGREQFF
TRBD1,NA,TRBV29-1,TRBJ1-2,TGCAGCGCCGGGACAGGAGTGAGTCATGGGAGAAACTATGGCTACACCTTC,CSAGTGVSHGRNYGYTF
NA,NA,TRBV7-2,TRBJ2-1,TGTGCCAGCAGCTTAGCGATATTCAGCGGTCCCGGTAATGAGCAGTTCTTC,CASSLAIFSGPGNEQFF
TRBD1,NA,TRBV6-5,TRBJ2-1,TGTGCCAGCAGTTACGACAGGGACAGGCAAAATGAGCAGTTCTTC,CASSYDRDRQNEQFF
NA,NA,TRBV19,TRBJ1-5,TGTGCCAGTAGTATGGGCAGGGTCGGCAATCAGCCCCAGCATTTT,CASSMGRVGNQPQHF
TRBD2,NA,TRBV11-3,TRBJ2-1,TGTGCCAGCAGCTTAGAAGGACTAGCGGGAAACAATGAGCAGTTCTTC,CASSLEGLAGNNEQFF
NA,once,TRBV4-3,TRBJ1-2,TGCGCCAGCAGCCAGGCCCAGGGGAACTATGGCTACACCTTC,CASSQAQGNYGYTF
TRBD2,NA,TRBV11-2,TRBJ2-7,TGTGCCAGCAGCTTACTTAGGACTAGGAGCTCCTACGAGCAGTACTTC,CASSLLRTRSSYEQYF
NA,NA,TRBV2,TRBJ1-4,TGTGCCAGCCGATGGAGGAATGAAAAACTGTTTTTT,CASRWRNEKLFF
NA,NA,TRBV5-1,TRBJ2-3,TGCGCCAGCAGCTTGATCGGCACAGATACGCAGTATTTT,CASSLIGTDTQYF
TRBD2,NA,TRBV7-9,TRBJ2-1,TGTGCCAGCAGCCAGAAAAGAAGACTAGCGATAAACAATGAGCAGTTCTTC,CASSQKRRLAINNEQFF
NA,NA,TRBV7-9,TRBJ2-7,TGTGCCAGCAGCCCGTACGGGAAGACTCCCTACGAGCAGTACTTC,CASSPYGKTPYEQYF
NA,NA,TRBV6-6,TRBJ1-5,TGTGCCAGCACTGTGGTCGGGGATAGCAATCAGCCCCAGCATTTT,CASTVVGDSNQPQHF
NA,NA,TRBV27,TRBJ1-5,TGTGCCAGCAGTTCCAGGGAGAATCAGCCCCAGCATTTT,CASSSRENQPQHF
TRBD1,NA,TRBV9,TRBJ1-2,TGTGCCAGCAGCGGGGGGACAGGGAGAAACTATGGCTACACCTTC,CASSGGTGRNYGYTF
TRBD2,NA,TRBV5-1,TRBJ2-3,TGCGCCAGCAGCCAAGGGACTAGTACCACAGATACGCAGTATTTT,CASSQGTSTTDTQYF
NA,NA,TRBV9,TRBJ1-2,TGTGCCAGCAGCCGACACGAAACAGGTTACAGCTACACCTTC,CASSRHETGYSYTF
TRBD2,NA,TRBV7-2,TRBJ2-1,TGTGCCAGCAGCTTAGCGCGGGGCGGGAGTATTTCCTACAATGAGCAGTTCTTC,CASSLARGGSISYNEQFF
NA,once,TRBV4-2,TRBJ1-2,TGTGCCAGCAGCCAGCTTCTTTGGGGGGTCGACAACTATGGCTACACCTTC,CASSQLLWGVDNYGYTF
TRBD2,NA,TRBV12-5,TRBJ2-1,TGTGCTAGTGGCTATAACCCTAGCGGGAGAGGCTACAATGAGCAGTTCTTC,CASGYNPSGRGYNEQFF
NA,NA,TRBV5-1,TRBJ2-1,TGCGCCAGCAGCTTGGATGTAGGGTCCCACAATGAGCAGTTCTTC,CASSLDVGSHNEQFF
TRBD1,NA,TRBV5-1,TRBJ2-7,TGCGCCAGCAGAACACCGGGACAGAGCTACGAGCAGTACTTC,CASRTPGQSYEQYF
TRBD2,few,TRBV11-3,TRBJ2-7,TGTGCCAGCAGCTTAGGAGCGGGGGAATGGTACGAGCAGTACTTC,CASSLGAGEWYEQYF
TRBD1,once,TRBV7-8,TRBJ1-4,TGTGCCAGCAGCCCTGGGACAGGAATTAATGAAAAACTGTTTTTT,CASSPGTGINEKLFF
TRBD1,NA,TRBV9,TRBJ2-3,TGTGCCAGCAGCGTGACAGGGGGGCGCACAGATATGCAGTATTTT,CASSVTGGRTDMQYF
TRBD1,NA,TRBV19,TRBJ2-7,TGTGCCAGTAGTAAAGGGGGCGCACGATACGAGCAGTACTTC,CASSKGGARYEQYF
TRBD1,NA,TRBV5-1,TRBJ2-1,TGCGCCAGCAGCCCGGGACAGGGGAATGAGCAGTTCTTC,CASSPGQGNEQFF
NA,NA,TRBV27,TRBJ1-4,TGTGCCAGCAGTTATTGGGGGGAGGGTGAAAAACTGTTTTTT,CASSYWGEGEKLFF
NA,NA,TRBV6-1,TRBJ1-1,TGTGCCAGCAGTGAACACGGGGCGGCCACTGAAGCTTTCTTT,CASSEHGAATEAFF
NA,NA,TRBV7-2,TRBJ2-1,TGTGCCAGCAGCCCCCCAGGGTATGAGCAGTTCTTC,CASSPPGYEQFF
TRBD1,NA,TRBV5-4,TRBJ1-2,TGTGCCAGCAGCCGGGGACAGGGCTCGAGCTATGGCTACACCTTC,CASSRGQGSSYGYTF
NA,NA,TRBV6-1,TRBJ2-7,TGTGCCAGCCGAGTCACCCAACAGCACGAGCAGTACTTC,CASRVTQQHEQYF